A single T cell receptor beta chain is shown here with its context. The data were obtained in a study of blood T cell repertoires in COVID-19. Study overall: There were acute and convalescent COVID-19 samples, and they came from the United States, Italy and Spain. T cells, B-cell-depleted T cells, or PBMCs provided the cDNA or gDNA that served as material.

In the original workflow: The authors estimated nucleated cell counts from reference gene primer amplification. Clones were read by immunoSEQ multiplex PCR, and TCRdb kept only the in-frame ones, dropping some. V and J calls and clone size come straight from that table; D and trimming were deduced from the DNA. Here the sample spans about 75,000 clones, around 84% being singletons. The sample comprised peripheral blood. The clonotype was recovered from a woman aged 50 to 60 with acute or convalescent COVID-19.

In DNA form, the CDR3 reads TGTGCCAGCAGCTTGGGACAGGGCAGGGAGACCCAGTACTTC. Translation: CASSLGQGRETQYF. The chain uses TRBV5-6 and TRBJ2-5, with TRBD1 matching over 7 bases. CDR1 is SGHDT, CDR2 YYEEEE, per germline. This CDR3 is built from 14 residues. Trimming removed 0 bases from V and 5 bases from J; junction bases left unmatched: 4.